These T cell receptor beta chains were read from a single sample in a study of T cell responses to AZD1222 COVID-19 vaccine. The table came from immunoSEQ multiplex PCR; TCRdb's copy has only in-frame clones and leaves some out. Seen here are about 160,000 clones, approximately 94% observed once, and the top ten hold roughly 5%. The specimen was peripheral blood, collected 28 days after the second AZD1222 dose. The receptors stem from an adult who received the AZD1222 COVID-19 vaccine. The CDR3 runs from the conserved cysteine through the conserved F or W. Each record gives: D gene, J gene, V gene, clone size, CDR3 DNA, CDR3 protein. A D gene is named only where the DNA matches it firmly. Expanded clones get a size class; other rows say once, few or many, or leave the size out.

>.|TRBJ1-1|TRBV6-5|.
TGTGCCAGCAGTTGGGGTGGTGAAGCTTTCTTT
CASSWGGEAFF
>TRBD2|TRBJ2-1|TRBV3-1/TRBV3-2|once
TGTGCCAGCAGCCAAGAACTAGCGGACAATGAGCAGTTCTTC
CASSQELADNEQFF
>.|TRBJ1-1|TRBV6-5|.
TGTGCCAGCAGTCCTCTAGTCAGGGATGCTGAAGCTTTCTTT
CASSPLVRDAEAFF
>.|TRBJ2-5|TRBV4-2|.
TGTGCCAGCAGCCCCGGGGGACCAGAACAAGAGACCCAGTACTTC
CASSPGGPEQETQYF
>.|TRBJ1-1|TRBV7-9|.
TGTGCCAGCAGCTTAAGCACTGAAGCTTTCTTT
CASSLSTEAFF
>TRBD2|TRBJ2-7|TRBV14|.
TGTGCCAGCAGCCAAGGAAGGACTAGCTCCTACGAGCAGTACTTC
CASSQGRTSSYEQYF
>.|TRBJ2-2|TRBV10-1|.
TGCGCCAACAGTCCTTATAATAACAGGGGCGGGAGCTTGGGTGCGGGGGAGCTGTTTTTT
CANSPYNNRGGSLGAGELFF
>TRBD2|TRBJ2-5|TRBV11-2|few
TGTGCCAGCCGGGGACTAGCGGGAGGGGGGGAGACCCAGTACTTC
CASRGLAGGGETQYF
>.|TRBJ2-3|TRBV2|.
TGTGCCAGCAATTGGCGCACAGATACGCAGTATTTT
CASNWRTDTQYF
>.|TRBJ2-2|TRBV4-2|few
TGTGCCAGCAAGACGGGGCCGGAGACCGGGGAGCTGTTTTTT
CASKTGPETGELFF
>.|TRBJ1-4|TRBV7-9|.
TGTGCCAGCAGCGGTGCTACAGGACCCTTATTCGAAAAACTGTTTTTT
CASSGATGPLFEKLFF
>.|TRBJ1-1|TRBV6-5|once
TGTGCCAGCAGTTACTCGCCTGGTCGGGGAGCTTTCTTT
CASSYSPGRGAFF
>.|TRBJ1-4|TRBV9|.
TGTGCCAGCAGCCATAATCCCCGACAGGCTAATGAAAAACTGTTTTTT
CASSHNPRQANEKLFF
>.|TRBJ1-3|TRBV6-5|.
TGTGCCAGCAGTTACGCGCGGGGAAACACCATATATTTT
CASSYARGNTIYF
>.|TRBJ1-5|TRBV3-1/TRBV3-2|.
TGTGCCAGCAGCCAAGGGGGAGAGGGTGGTCAGCCCCAGCATTTT
CASSQGGEGGQPQHF
>TRBD1|TRBJ2-7|TRBV9|.
TGTGCCAGCAGCGTAGAGGCAGGGGGTGGCTCCTACGAGCAGTACTTC
CASSVEAGGGSYEQYF
>.|TRBJ1-6|TRBV27|.
TGTGCCAGCTCCCTAGGCGCTTTTTCACCCCTCCACTTT
CASSLGAFSPLHF